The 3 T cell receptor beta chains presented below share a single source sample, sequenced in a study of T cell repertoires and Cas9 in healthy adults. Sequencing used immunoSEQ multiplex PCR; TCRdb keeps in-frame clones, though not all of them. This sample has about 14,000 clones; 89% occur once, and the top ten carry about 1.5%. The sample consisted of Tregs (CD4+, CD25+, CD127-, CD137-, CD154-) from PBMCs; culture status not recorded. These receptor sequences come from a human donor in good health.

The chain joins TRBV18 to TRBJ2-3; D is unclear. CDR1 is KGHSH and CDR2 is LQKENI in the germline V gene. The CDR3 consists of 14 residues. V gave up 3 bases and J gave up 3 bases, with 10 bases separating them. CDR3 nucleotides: TGTGCCAGCTCACCCAATCTAGAGACAGATACGCAGTATTTT. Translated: CASSPNLETDTQYF.

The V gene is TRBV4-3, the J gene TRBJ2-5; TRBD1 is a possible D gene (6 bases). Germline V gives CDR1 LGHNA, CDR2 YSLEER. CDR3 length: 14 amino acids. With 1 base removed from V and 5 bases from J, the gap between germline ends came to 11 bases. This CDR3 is CASSQGGLGETQYF. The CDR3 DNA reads TGCGCCAGCAGCCAAGGGGGGCTGGGGGAGACCCAGTACTTC.

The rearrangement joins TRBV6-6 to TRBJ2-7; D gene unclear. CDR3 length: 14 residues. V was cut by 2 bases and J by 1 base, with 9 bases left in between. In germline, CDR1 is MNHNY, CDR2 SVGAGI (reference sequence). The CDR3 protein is CASSYHYESYEQYV. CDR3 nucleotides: TGTGCCAGCAGTTACCACTACGAGTCCTACGAGCAGTACGTC.